This TCR beta chain stems from a study of identical twins. This CDR3 is 14 amino acids long. The V and J ends lost 5 bases and 6 bases respectively, with 14 bases between them. CDR1 and CDR2 (germline): SEHNR, FQNEAQ (reference sequence). There are a few counts of this clonotype. Antigen: not known. Regarding the study as a whole: Insertions were fewer in abundant cord blood beta clonotypes, whereas memory repertoires showed none of this pattern.

TCRdb redid the calling of the 5' RACE reads with MiXCR, one entry per CDR3 protein. The data hold over 600,000 distinct CDR3 sequences, with about 20% observed a single time. Another study also made use of these data, one on T cells expressing NK-cell markers. That report notes: The sequencing cohort of eight donors included seven HCMV-seropositive individuals and one seronegative individual. Restricting sorting to alpha-beta TCR T cells was achieved in several experiments by an anti-gamma-delta TCR antibody. Whether expanded NKG2C+ T cell clones recognized HCMV stayed uncertain.

The chain links TRBV7-9 to TRBJ2-1; unclear D gene. The TCR sequence derives from a woman between 18 and 29 years old in good health. Specimen: PBMCs. The CDR3 reads CASSARGHINEQFF. CDR3 coding DNA: TGTGCCAGCAGCGCCCGAGGTCACATCAATGAGCAGTTCTTC.